These T cell receptor beta chains were read from a single sample in a study of T cell repertoires in cytomegalovirus infection. Via MiXCR, TCRdb re-called the reads, giving one row per CDR3 protein. The sample has just under 300,000 distinct CDR3 sequences; roughly a tenth are singletons. The sequenced sample consisted of PBMCs. These TCRs come from a human donor in good health (CMV status not recorded). Some clones in this sample may be carry-over from other donors' samples. CDR3s include the opening cysteine and the closing phenylalanine or tryptophan. Fields, in order: CDR3 protein, CDR3 DNA, V gene, J gene, clone size, D gene. D genes are given only for firm matches. Expanded clones get a size class; other rows say once, few or many, or leave the size out.

cdr3_aa: CASRIGPDYTQYF
cdr3_nt: TGTGCCAGCCGAATCGGCCCGGACTATACGCAGTATTTT
v_call: TRBV6-2/TRBV6-3
j_call: TRBJ2-3
clone_size: many
d_call: .

cdr3_aa: CASSEYRQAKTEAFF
cdr3_nt: TGTGCCAGCAGTGAATATCGCCAGGCGAAGACTGAAGCTTTCTTT
v_call: TRBV25-1
j_call: TRBJ1-1
clone_size: many
d_call: .

cdr3_aa: CASSPLWAGMGNEQFF
cdr3_nt: TGTGCCAGCAGTCCCCTTTGGGCTGGCATGGGGAATGAGCAGTTCTTC
v_call: TRBV28
j_call: TRBJ2-1
clone_size: many
d_call: .

cdr3_aa: CASRPKGAIGYTF
cdr3_nt: TGTGCCAGCAGACCTAAGGGGGCGATTGGCTACACCTTC
v_call: TRBV28
j_call: TRBJ1-2
clone_size: many
d_call: TRBD1

cdr3_aa: CASGRGNEQFF
cdr3_nt: TGTGCCAGCGGCAGGGGAAACGAGCAGTTCTTC
v_call: TRBV6-1
j_call: TRBJ2-1
clone_size: many
d_call: .

cdr3_aa: CASSLLRGEETQYF
cdr3_nt: TGTGCCAGCAGTTTACTGAGGGGGGAAGAGACCCAGTACTTC
v_call: TRBV27
j_call: TRBJ2-5
clone_size: few
d_call: .

cdr3_aa: CASSYGGTNTGELFF
cdr3_nt: TGTGCCAGCAGTTACGGGGGAACGAACACCGGGGAGCTGTTTTTT
v_call: TRBV28
j_call: TRBJ2-2
clone_size: many
d_call: .

cdr3_aa: CSAREGTGGYGYTF
cdr3_nt: TGCAGTGCTAGAGAAGGGACAGGGGGCTATGGCTACACCTTC
v_call: TRBV20-1
j_call: TRBJ1-2
clone_size: few
d_call: TRBD1

cdr3_aa: CSGRRTLQETQYF
cdr3_nt: TGCAGTGGTAGGAGAACCTTACAAGAGACCCAGTACTTC
v_call: TRBV20-1
j_call: TRBJ2-5
clone_size: many
d_call: .

cdr3_aa: CASSLVDGGINEKLFF
cdr3_nt: TGTGCCAGCAGCTTAGTCGATGGGGGGATTAATGAAAAACTGTTTTTT
v_call: TRBV7-6
j_call: TRBJ1-4
clone_size: many
d_call: .

cdr3_aa: CASSTWTGETEAFF
cdr3_nt: TGTGCCAGCAGTACGTGGACAGGGGAGACTGAAGCTTTCTTT
v_call: TRBV2
j_call: TRBJ1-1
clone_size: .
d_call: TRBD1

cdr3_aa: CASSVRTINEQFF
cdr3_nt: TGTGCCAGCAGCGTCCGGACTATAAATGAGCAGTTCTTC
v_call: TRBV9
j_call: TRBJ2-1
clone_size: many
d_call: .

cdr3_aa: CASGSGVNTGELFF
cdr3_nt: TGCGCCAGCGGTAGCGGGGTGAACACCGGGGAGCTGTTTTTT
v_call: TRBV5-1
j_call: TRBJ2-2
clone_size: many
d_call: TRBD2

cdr3_aa: CASEEQGVSNQPQHF
cdr3_nt: TGTGCCAGCGAGGAACAGGGTGTCAGCAATCAGCCCCAGCATTTT
v_call: TRBV19
j_call: TRBJ1-5
clone_size: many
d_call: .

cdr3_aa: CAISRADYGYTF
cdr3_nt: TGTGCCATCAGTCGGGCAGACTATGGCTACACCTTC
v_call: TRBV10-3
j_call: TRBJ1-2
clone_size: many
d_call: .

cdr3_aa: CASTENQGYTEAFF
cdr3_nt: TGTGCCAGCACCGAAAATCAGGGGTATACTGAAGCTTTCTTT
v_call: TRBV12-3/TRBV12-4
j_call: TRBJ1-1
clone_size: many
d_call: .

cdr3_aa: CSAYPLRTSGFTDTQYF
cdr3_nt: TGCAGTGCTTACCCCCTAAGGACGTCAGGCTTCACAGATACGCAGTATTTT
v_call: TRBV20-1
j_call: TRBJ2-3
clone_size: many
d_call: .

cdr3_aa: CASSPSRGEGEKLFF
cdr3_nt: TGTGCCAGCAGCCCATCGCGGGGGGAAGGGGAAAAACTGTTTTTT
v_call: TRBV6-1
j_call: TRBJ1-4
clone_size: few
d_call: .